In this sample, the clone carrying this TCR beta chain turned up many times. The CDR3 goes on 3 residues after the read ends, and that part is filled in from the germline J gene. V was clipped by 5 bases and J by 6 bases; unmatched bases: 14. Germline V gene data show CDR1 as SGHVS and CDR2 as FQNEAQ. This CDR3 has 16 amino acids. Profiled with immunoSEQ multiplex PCR; TCRdb holds only in-frame clones, not every one. This sample includes about 37,000 clones with no singletons; its ten biggest clones take up less than 4.5%. This record belongs to a study of T cell clonality in common variable immunodeficiency.

This rearrangement joins TRBV7-8 to TRBJ2-7, with TRBD2 identical over 9 bases. The material sequenced was peripheral blood mononuclear cells. This clonotype originated in a person aged 18-70 years in good health. CDR3 bases read: TGTGCCAGCAGCCCCGCGTCTACTAGCGGGCGTCGCGAG. Its protein product is CASSPASTSGRRE. The entire CDR3 is CASSPASTSGRREQYF.